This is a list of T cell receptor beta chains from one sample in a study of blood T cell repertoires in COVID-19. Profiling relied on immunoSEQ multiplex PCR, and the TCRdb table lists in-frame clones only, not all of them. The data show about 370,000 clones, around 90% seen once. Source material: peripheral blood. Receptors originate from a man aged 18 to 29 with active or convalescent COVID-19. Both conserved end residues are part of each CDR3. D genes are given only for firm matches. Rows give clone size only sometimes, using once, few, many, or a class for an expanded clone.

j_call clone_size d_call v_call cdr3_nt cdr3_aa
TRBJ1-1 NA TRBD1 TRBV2 TGTGCCAGCACCACACAGGGGTACACTGAAGCTTTCTTT CASTTQGYTEAFF
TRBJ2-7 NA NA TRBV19 TGTGCCAGTAGTATGTCCGGGAGCGACGAGCAGTACTTC CASSMSGSDEQYF
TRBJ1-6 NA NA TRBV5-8 TGTGCCAGCAGCTTGGTGCAGTATAATTCACCCCTCCACTTT CASSLVQYNSPLHF
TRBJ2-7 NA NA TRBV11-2 TGTGCCAGCAGCGCGGGCTCTGCCGGCGAGCAGTACTTC CASSAGSAGEQYF
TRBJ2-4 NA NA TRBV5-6 TGTGCCAGCAGCTTGACGGGAAACATTCAGTACTTC CASSLTGNIQYF
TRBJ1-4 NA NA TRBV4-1 TGCGCCAGCAGCCAAAGGACGGGGAATGAAAAACTGTTTTTT CASSQRTGNEKLFF
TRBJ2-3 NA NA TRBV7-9 TGTGCCAGCAGCTTGGCTGGACAGATCACAGATACGCAGTATTTT CASSLAGQITDTQYF
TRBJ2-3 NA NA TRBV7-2 TGTGCCAGCAGCACCAGGGGCACAGATACGCAGTATTTT CASSTRGTDTQYF
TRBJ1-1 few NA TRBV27 TGTGCCAGCAGTGGCAGTCGGAACACTGAAGCTTTCTTT CASSGSRNTEAFF
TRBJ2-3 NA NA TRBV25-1 TGTGCCAGCAGTGGAGACAGGAGCACAGATACGCAGTATTTT CASSGDRSTDTQYF